Presented here are 23 T cell receptor beta chains from one specimen sequenced in a study of cytomegalovirus exposure and HLA in healthy donors. The PCR employed 60 Vbeta primers together with 13 Jbeta primers. The repertoire was sequenced with immunoSEQ multiplex PCR; TCRdb's copy has only in-frame clones and lacks some. The sample shows under 150,000 clones, 70% to 80% of them seen only once. Sequenced input: PBMCs. The origin of the receptors is a middle-aged woman in good health and CMV-seropositive.

The V call is TRBV10-1, the J call TRBJ2-7, with 8 nucleotides matching TRBD1. V was clipped by 0 bases and J by 4 bases; unmatched bases: 8. Per germline, CDR1 WNHNN and CDR2 SYGVQD (reference sequence). The CDR3 length is 16 residues. The CDR3 here is CASSESGTGKWYEQYF. The CDR3 DNA is TGCGCCAGCAGTGAGTCAGGGACAGGAAAGTGGTACGAGCAGTACTTC.

This chain links TRBV9 with TRBJ2-5; 10 nucleotides align to TRBD1. This CDR3 has 16 residues. CDR1 and CDR2 (germline): SGDLS, YYNGEE. The ends lost 0 bases at V and 3 bases at J; junction bases unmatched: 5. In nucleotides, the CDR3 is TGTGCCAGCAGCGTAGATGCGGGACAGGGGAAAGAGACCCAGTACTTC. Translated, it gives CASSVDAGQGKETQYF. The whole variable domain, remainder taken from reference TRBV9 and TRBJ2-5, is DSGVTQTPKHLITATGQRVTLRCSPRSGDLSVYWYQQSLDQGLQFLIQYYNGEERAKGNILERFSAQQFPDLHSELNLSSLELGDSALYFCASSVDAGQGKETQYFGPGTRLLVL.

V usage is TRBV6-1 and J usage is TRBJ2-7, with TRBD1 matching over 9 bases. The germline V gene has CDR1 MNHNS and CDR2 SASEGT. V gave up 6 bases and J gave up 2 bases; unmatched junction bases: 8. The CDR3 runs 15 residues. CDR3 DNA sequence: TGTGCCAGCAGACGCGGGACAGGGCCTACCTACGAGCAGTACTTC. Protein sequence: CASRRGTGPTYEQYF.

The chain has TRBV27 and TRBJ2-6; D remains ambiguous. V lost 2 bases and J 4 bases, leaving 6 bases between the germline ends. The CDR3 runs to 14 residues. From germline, CDR1 is MNHEY and CDR2 SMNVEV (reference sequence). CDR3 sequence (DNA): TGTGCCAGCAGTTTAATGCAGGGGGCCAACGTCCTGACTTTC. Translating gives CASSLMQGANVLTF.

V gene TRBV15 combines with J gene TRBJ1-6; 10 bases agree with TRBD1. CDR3 length: 18 residues. V lost 6 bases, J lost 1 base, and 9 bases stayed unmatched. The germline gives CDR1 LNHNV, CDR2 YYDKDF (reference sequence). The DNA for the CDR3 is TGTGCCACCAGTACAACGACAGGGGGCGTTTCCTATAATTCACCCCTCCACTTT. Protein: CATSTTTGGVSYNSPLHF.

The chain has TRBV30 and TRBJ1-6; perhaps TRBD1 as D (5 bases). The CDR3 extends over 17 amino acids. Germline V gene lookup returns CDR1 GTSNPN and CDR2 SVGIG (reference sequence). Trimming pared 5 bases from V and 1 base from J, leaving 18 bases between. In DNA form, the CDR3 reads TGTGCCTGGCCCCTTCGTAGTAGGGGATCCTATAATTCACCCCTCCACTTT. This sequence encodes CAWPLRSRGSYNSPLHF.

V usage is TRBV6-4 and J usage is TRBJ2-3; 8 nucleotides agree with TRBD2. The CDR3 spans 17 residues. The J segment lost 6 bases and the V segment lost 3 bases, leaving 14 bases of the junction unmatched. CDR1 is MRHNA, CDR2 SNTAGT, per germline. The CDR3 DNA follows: TGTGCCAGCAGTGATAACGACCCCGGGAGGGCTTACGATACGCAGTATTTT. This sequence encodes CASSDNDPGRAYDTQYF.

This sequence joins TRBV29-1 and TRBJ2-1, with 7 bases matching TRBD2. Looked up from germline, CDR1 is SQVTM and CDR2 is ANQGSEA. V trimming: 6 bases; J trimming: 7 bases; junction bases outside the gene matches: 15. The CDR3 extends over 15 amino acids. The CDR3 region is CSVVPGEREWNEQFF. The CDR3 nucleotides are TGCAGCGTAGTCCCTGGGGAGCGGGAATGGAATGAGCAGTTCTTC.

V is TRBV29-1 and J is TRBJ2-7, with 10 bases identical to TRBD1. V shed 6 bases, J shed 0 bases, and the junction held 5 bases outside the gene matches. Germline CDR1 is SQVTM and CDR2 is ANQGSEA. This CDR3 has 14 amino acids. In nucleotides, the CDR3 is TGCAGCGTGCGGACAGGGGGTTACTCCTACGAGCAGTACTTC. Its protein is CSVRTGGYSYEQYF.

The chain uses TRBV10-3 and TRBJ2-1; 7 bases map to TRBD2. V lost 10 bases and J lost 7; bases outside the gene matches: 13. The CDR3 is made up of 14 amino acids. The germline V gene encodes CDR1 ENHRY and CDR2 SYGVKD. CDR3 sequence reads: CATWVGEGGNEQFF. The CDR3 DNA sequence: TGTGCCACCTGGGTGGGGGAGGGCGGAAATGAGCAGTTCTTC.

On this clone itself: Other nucleotide sequences from this sample produce the same CDR3. CDR3 nucleotide sequence: TGTGCCAGTAGTCCTTTAGATGCCCCCCACAATGAGCAGTTCTTC. Protein product: CASSPLDAPHNEQFF. The chain combines TRBV19 with TRBJ2-1; D is unclear. Germline V CDR1 and CDR2: LNHDA, SQIVND (reference sequence). The CDR3 has 15 amino acids. V gave up 5 bases and J gave up 5 bases, with 16 bases separating them.

This clone was observed a single time. The J gene is TRBJ2-4, the V gene TRBV23-1, with 10 nucleotides matching TRBD2. TRBV23-1 is annotated as an ORF whose role is uncertain. The CDR3 is 20 residues long. V gave up 0 bases and J gave up 0 bases; unmatched junction bases: 11. The CDR3 spells CASSQSHLAGDLLAKNIQYF. The CDR3 bases are TGCGCCAGCAGTCAATCTCACCTAGCGGGAGATCTCCTAGCCAAAAACATTCAGTACTTC.

The V call is TRBV10-3, the J call TRBJ1-5; D might be TRBD1 (5 bases). This CDR3 spans 14 amino acids. The germline V gene encodes CDR1 ENHRY and CDR2 SYGVKD. The V gene lost 10 bases and the J gene lost 3 bases, with 16 bases spanning the gap. The CDR3 region has the DNA TGTGCCACAAGGGACTCGCGGGACAATCAGCCCCAGCATTTT. Residues: CATRDSRDNQPQHF.

Here the CDR3 DNA reads TGTGCCAGTAGGGAGGGCCAGGGAGAGACCCAGTACTTC. Protein product: CASREGQGETQYF. The chain has TRBV19 and TRBJ2-5, with TRBD2 as a possible D gene (6 bases). The CDR3 is 13 residues long. CDR1 and CDR2 (germline): LNHDA, SQIVND (reference sequence). The V and J ends lost 6 bases and 4 bases respectively, with 12 bases between them. Full variable domain (outside the CDR3, taken from reference TRBV19 and TRBJ2-5): DGGITQSPKYLFRKEGQNVTLSCEQNLNHDAMYWYRQDPGQGLRLIYYSQIVNDFQKGDIAEGYSVSREKKESFPLTVTSAQKNPTAFYLCASREGQGETQYFGPGTRLLVL.

The V and J genes are TRBV15 and TRBJ2-3; 8 positions match TRBD2. CDR3 length: 14 amino acids. Germline CDR1 reads LNHNV; CDR2 reads YYDKDF (reference sequence). V lost 1 base and J lost 5; bases outside the gene matches: 2. In nucleotides, the CDR3 is TGTGCCACCAGCAGAGGCGGGAGGTTAGATACGCAGTATTTT. Translating it yields CATSRGGRLDTQYF. Combining the CDR3 with reference TRBV15 and TRBJ2-3 gives the whole variable domain DAMVIQNPRYQVTQFGKPVTLSCSQTLNHNVMYWYQQKSSQAPKLLFHYYDKDFNNEADTPDNFQSRRPNTSFCFLDIRSPGLGDTAMYLCATSRGGRLDTQYFGPGTRLTVL.

The genes are TRBV28 and TRBJ2-5; 9 bases fit TRBD2. Per germline, CDR1 MDHEN and CDR2 SYDVKM. This CDR3 comprises 15 residues. Losses at the gene ends were 5 bases for V and 4 bases for J; bases not matched to a gene: 8. The CDR3 sequence: CASSVAGVRRETQYF. For the CDR3, the DNA is TGTGCCAGCAGTGTAGCGGGAGTGAGGAGAGAGACCCAGTACTTC.

V and J are TRBV7-2 and TRBJ2-3, with TRBD2 as a possible D gene (5 bases). This CDR3 is 16 amino acids long. In germline, CDR1 is SGHTA, CDR2 FQGNSA. Deletions cut 2 bases from V and 1 base from J, with 13 bases between. CDR3 residues: CASSLSRLRGTDTQYF. In DNA, the CDR3 is TGTGCCAGCAGCTTAAGTCGACTACGAGGCACAGATACGCAGTATTTT.

The rearrangement joins TRBV18 to TRBJ1-1, with 9 bases fitting TRBD1. The germline gives CDR1 KGHSH, CDR2 LQKENI. This CDR3 region has 14 residues. The trim removed 5 bases at V and 1 base at J, leaving 2 bases unmatched. Written as DNA, the CDR3 is TGTGCCAGCTCAACGGACAGGGGGAACACTGAAGCTTTCTTT. Amino acid sequence: CASSTDRGNTEAFF.

The chain employs TRBV9 and TRBJ1-1; 9 bases match TRBD1. The CDR3 length is 14 residues. The V gene end was trimmed by 3 bases and the J gene end by 3 bases; junction bases not matched to a gene: 3. CDR1 and CDR2 (germline): SGDLS, YYNGEE. CDR3 nucleotides: TGTGCCAGCAGCGCTGGACAGGGGCACACTGAAGCTTTCTTT. Amino acid sequence: CASSAGQGHTEAFF.

The chain recombines TRBV27 with TRBJ2-5; TRBD2 matches 9 bases. Trimming removed 0 bases from V and 11 bases from J; junction bases left unmatched: 16. This CDR3 is built from 17 residues. The germline gives CDR1 MNHEY, CDR2 SMNVEV (reference sequence). The CDR3 loop is CASSLSQVAGVLREQYF. The CDR3 DNA reads as TGTGCCAGCAGTTTATCGCAAGTAGCGGGAGTTCTTAGAGAGCAGTACTTC.

The chain uses TRBV30 and TRBJ2-7; a weak D match, TRBD2 (6 bases). Trimming took 3 bases from V and 2 from J, leaving 17 bases between them. This CDR3 has 15 amino acids. Per germline, CDR1 GTSNPN and CDR2 SVGIG (reference sequence). For the CDR3, the DNA is TGTGCCTGGAGCTGGACTTTGCGGGACCCCTACGAGCAGTACTTC. It is translated as CAWSWTLRDPYEQYF.

This rearrangement joins TRBV7-9 to TRBJ1-2; D might be TRBD1 (5 bases). The V and J ends lost 5 bases and 4 bases respectively, with 20 bases between them. The germline CDR1 and CDR2 sequences are SEHNR and FQNEAQ (reference sequence). The CDR3 consists of 16 residues. CDR3 sequence reads: CASSHWGRGTPYGYTF. The DNA for the CDR3 is TGTGCCAGCAGCCACTGGGGGAGGGGAACACCCTATGGCTACACCTTC. The complete variable domain, with remaining parts taken from reference TRBV7-9 and TRBJ1-2, reads DTGVSQNPRHKITKRGQNVTFRCDPISEHNRLYWYRQTLGQGPEFLTYFQNEAQLEKSRLLSDRFSAERPKGSFSTLEIQRTEQGDSAMYLCASSHWGRGTPYGYTFGSGTRLTVV.

The chain combines TRBV18 with TRBJ2-1, with 10 nucleotides matching TRBD1. Germline V gene sequence: CDR1 KGHSH, CDR2 LQKENI. This CDR3 is 19 amino acids long. V shed 2 bases and J 1 base; nucleotides not matched to a gene: 11. CDR3 region: CASSPLQGKGQGSYNEQFF. CDR3 sequence (DNA): TGTGCCAGCTCACCATTACAGGGGAAGGGACAGGGGTCCTACAATGAGCAGTTCTTC. Full variable domain (rest looked up from reference TRBV18 and TRBJ2-1): NAGVMQNPRHLVRRRGQEARLRCSPMKGHSHVYWYRQLPEEGLKFMVYLQKENIIDESGMPKERFSAEFPKEGPSILRIQQVVRGDSAAYFCASSPLQGKGQGSYNEQFFGPGTRLTVL.